This TCR beta chain originates from a study of cytomegalovirus exposure and HLA in healthy donors. Sequencing used immunoSEQ multiplex PCR; TCRdb keeps in-frame clones, though not all of them. The sample shows around 300,000 clones, around 90% of them seen only once. Study-level points and caveats: The finding came from a later analysis; first-cohort TCR clusters tended to co-occur in the 90 to 150 validation repertoires.

CDR3 length: 15 residues. Trimming removed 2 bases from V and 3 bases from J; junction bases left unmatched: 3. The germline gives CDR1 MNHNY, CDR2 SVGAGI (reference sequence). This clone was seen a few times. Its antigen is not identified. This sequence joins TRBV6-6 and TRBJ2-7; 11 bases match TRBD2. This clonotype was sampled from a young woman in good health and CMV-seropositive. Input material: PBMCs. The CDR3 spells CASSYGLAGRYEQYF. CDR3 bases: TGTGCCAGCAGTTACGGACTAGCGGGTCGCTACGAGCAGTACTTC.